This T cell receptor beta chain was captured by sequencing in a study of blood T cell repertoires in COVID-19. Overall study context: The samples span acute and convalescent COVID-19 from the United States, Italy and Spain.

The CDR3 has 17 residues. Germline V gene data show CDR1 as PRHDT and CDR2 as FYEKMQ (reference sequence). J was trimmed by 0 bases and V by 1 base; bases with no gene match: 9. Everyone who took part was roughly 18 to 100 years old, and they came from some 23 US areas. Clinical history as reported by participants underpinned cohort assignment. Profiling relied on immunoSEQ multiplex PCR, and the TCRdb table lists in-frame clones only, not all of them. This repertoire shows 200,000 to 250,000 clones, more than 75% found once; its top ten account for more than 1.5%. The chain combines TRBV13 with TRBJ2-7, with 7 bases lining up with TRBD1. The receptor was isolated from a man aged 35 to 55 who had recovered from COVID-19. Material: PBMCs or T cells enriched from blood (not recorded which). The CDR3 DNA reads as TGTGCCAGCAGCTTAGCGCTTACGACAGGGAGCTCCTACGAGCAGTACTTC. Its protein product is CASSLALTTGSSYEQYF.